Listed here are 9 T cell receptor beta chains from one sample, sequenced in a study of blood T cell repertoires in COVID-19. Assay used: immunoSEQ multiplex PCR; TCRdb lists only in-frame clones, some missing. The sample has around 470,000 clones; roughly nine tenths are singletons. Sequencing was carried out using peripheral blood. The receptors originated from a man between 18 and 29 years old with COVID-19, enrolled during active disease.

The CDR3 DNA reads TGTGCCAGCAGCAAGGATGGGGCTAGCACAGATACGCAGTATTTT. This translates into CASSKDGASTDTQYF. This rearrangement joins TRBV5-8 to TRBJ2-3; the D gene is possibly TRBD1 (5 bases). V was pared by 4 bases and J by 0 bases, with 12 bases between. In germline, CDR1 is SGHTS, CDR2 YDEGEE. This CDR3 has 15 amino acids.

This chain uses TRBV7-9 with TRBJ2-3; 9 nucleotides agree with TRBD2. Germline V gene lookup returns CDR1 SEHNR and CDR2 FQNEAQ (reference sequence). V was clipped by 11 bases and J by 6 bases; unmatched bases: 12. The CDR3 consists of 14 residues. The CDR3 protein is CASSLLAGPDTQYF. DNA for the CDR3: TGTGCCTCCTCCCTCCTAGCGGGGCCGGATACGCAGTATTTT.

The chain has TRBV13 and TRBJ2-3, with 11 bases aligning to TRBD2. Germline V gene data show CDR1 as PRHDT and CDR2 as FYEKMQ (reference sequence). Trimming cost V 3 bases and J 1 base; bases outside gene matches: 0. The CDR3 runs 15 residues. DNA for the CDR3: TGTGCCAGCAGCTTTAGCGGGGGGGGCACAGATACGCAGTATTTT. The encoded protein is CASSFSGGGTDTQYF.

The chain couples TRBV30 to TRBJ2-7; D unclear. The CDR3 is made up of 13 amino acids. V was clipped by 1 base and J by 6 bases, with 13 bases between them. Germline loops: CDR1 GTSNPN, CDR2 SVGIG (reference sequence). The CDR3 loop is CAWSEQVGTEQYF. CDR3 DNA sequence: TGTGCCTGGAGTGAACAAGTGGGCACCGAGCAGTACTTC.

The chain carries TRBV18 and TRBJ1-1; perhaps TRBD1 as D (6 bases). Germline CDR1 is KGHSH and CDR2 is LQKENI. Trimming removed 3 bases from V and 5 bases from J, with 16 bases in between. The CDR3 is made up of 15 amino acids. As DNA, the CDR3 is TGTGCCAGCTCACCCCTAATGGGACACCGGACTGAAGCTTTCTTT. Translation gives CASSPLMGHRTEAFF.

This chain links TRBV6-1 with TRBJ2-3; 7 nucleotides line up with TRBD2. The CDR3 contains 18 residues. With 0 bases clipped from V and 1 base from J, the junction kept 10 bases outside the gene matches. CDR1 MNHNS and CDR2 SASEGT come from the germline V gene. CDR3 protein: CASSEAGWASGRTDTQYF. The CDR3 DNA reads TGTGCCAGCAGTGAAGCGGGGTGGGCTAGCGGACGCACAGATACGCAGTATTTT.

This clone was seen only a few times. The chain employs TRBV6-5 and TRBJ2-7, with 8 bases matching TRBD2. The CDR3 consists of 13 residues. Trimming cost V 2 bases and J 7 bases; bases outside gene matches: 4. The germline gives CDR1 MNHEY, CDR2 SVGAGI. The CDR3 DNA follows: TGTGCCAGCAGTTACACGGGAGGGGGAGAGCAGTACTTC. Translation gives CASSYTGGGEQYF.

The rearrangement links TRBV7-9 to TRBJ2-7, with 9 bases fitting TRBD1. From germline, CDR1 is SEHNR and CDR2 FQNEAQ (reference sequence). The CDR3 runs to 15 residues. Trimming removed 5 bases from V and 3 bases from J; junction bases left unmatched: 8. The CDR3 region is CASSHGQGNNYEQYF. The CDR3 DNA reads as TGTGCCAGCAGCCATGGACAGGGGAATAACTACGAGCAGTACTTC.

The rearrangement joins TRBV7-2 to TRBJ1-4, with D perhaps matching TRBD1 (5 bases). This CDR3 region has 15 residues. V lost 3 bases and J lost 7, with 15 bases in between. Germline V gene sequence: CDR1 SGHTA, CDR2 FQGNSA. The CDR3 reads CASSFKLRGAEKLFF. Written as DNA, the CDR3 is TGTGCCAGCAGCTTTAAGCTACGCGGGGCTGAAAAACTGTTTTTT.